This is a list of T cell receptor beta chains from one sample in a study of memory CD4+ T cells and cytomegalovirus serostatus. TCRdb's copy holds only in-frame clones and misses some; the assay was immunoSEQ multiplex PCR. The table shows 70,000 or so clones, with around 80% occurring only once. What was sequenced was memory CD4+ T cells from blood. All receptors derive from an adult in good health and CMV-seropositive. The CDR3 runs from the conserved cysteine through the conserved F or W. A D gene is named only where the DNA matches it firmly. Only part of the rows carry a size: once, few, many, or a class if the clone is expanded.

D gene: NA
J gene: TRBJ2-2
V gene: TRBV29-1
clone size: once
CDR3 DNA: TGCAGCGTTCAAGGCCTATTAACCGGGGAGCTGTTTTTT
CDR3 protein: CSVQGLLTGELFF

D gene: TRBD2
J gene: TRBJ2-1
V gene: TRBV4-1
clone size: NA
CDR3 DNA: TGCGCCAGCAGCCAAGATCTACTAGCGGGGGGAAATGAGCAGTTCTTC
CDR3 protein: CASSQDLLAGGNEQFF

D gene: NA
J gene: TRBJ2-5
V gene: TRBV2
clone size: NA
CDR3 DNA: TGTGCCAGCAGTGGGGACACTTGGGAGACCCAGTACTTC
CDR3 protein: CASSGDTWETQYF

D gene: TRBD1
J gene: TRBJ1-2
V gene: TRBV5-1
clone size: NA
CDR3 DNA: TGCGCCAGCTCGAGCCGACAGGGGGGACTCTATGGCTACACCTTC
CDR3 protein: CASSSRQGGLYGYTF

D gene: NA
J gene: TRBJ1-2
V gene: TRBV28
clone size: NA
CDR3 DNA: TGTGCCAGCAGTTTAAGGGCCTATGGCTACACCTTC
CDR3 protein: CASSLRAYGYTF

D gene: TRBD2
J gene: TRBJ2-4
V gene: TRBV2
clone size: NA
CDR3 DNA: TGTGCCAGCAGTGAGGAGCGGGAGGCAAACATTCAGTACTTC
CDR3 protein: CASSEEREANIQYF

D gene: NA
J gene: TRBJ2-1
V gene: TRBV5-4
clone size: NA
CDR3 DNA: TGTGCCAGCAGCCTCGACGGGGGTTCTACGCAGACCTACAATGAGCAGTTCTTC
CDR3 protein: CASSLDGGSTQTYNEQFF

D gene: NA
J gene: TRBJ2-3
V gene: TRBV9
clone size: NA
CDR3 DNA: TGTGCCAGCAGCGTAGGGGCTGGAGGCGGCACAGATACGCAGTATTTT
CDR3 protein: CASSVGAGGGTDTQYF

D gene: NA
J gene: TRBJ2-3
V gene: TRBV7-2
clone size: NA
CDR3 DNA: TGTGCCAGCAGCTTAGTGGATTACACAGATACGCAGTATTTT
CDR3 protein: CASSLVDYTDTQYF

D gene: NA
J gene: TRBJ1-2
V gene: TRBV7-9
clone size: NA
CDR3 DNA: TGTGCCAGCAGCGTATACGGGATTGGCGGGGACGGCTATGGCTACACCTTC
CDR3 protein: CASSVYGIGGDGYGYTF

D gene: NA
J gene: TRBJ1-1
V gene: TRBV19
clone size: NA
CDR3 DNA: TGTGCCAGTAGGAAACAGGGATCAAACACTGAAGCTTTCTTT
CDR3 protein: CASRKQGSNTEAFF

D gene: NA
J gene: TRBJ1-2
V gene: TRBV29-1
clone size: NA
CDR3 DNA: TGCAGCGTTGAACAGGGAGGCTATGGCTACACCTTC
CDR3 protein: CSVEQGGYGYTF

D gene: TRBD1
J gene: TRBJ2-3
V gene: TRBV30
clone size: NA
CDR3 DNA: TGTGCCTGGAGTGTTAATCCGGGACAGTTATTAGATACGCAGTATTTT
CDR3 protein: CAWSVNPGQLLDTQYF

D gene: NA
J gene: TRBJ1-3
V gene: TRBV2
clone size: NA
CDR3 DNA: TGTGCCAGCAGTGACAGGGTTGGAAACACCATATATTTT
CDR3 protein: CASSDRVGNTIYF

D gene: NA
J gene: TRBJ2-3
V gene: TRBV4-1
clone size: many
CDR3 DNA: TGCGCCAGCAGCACTCCCAGACAGGCAAGGGCAGATACGCAGTATTTT
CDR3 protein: CASSTPRQARADTQYF

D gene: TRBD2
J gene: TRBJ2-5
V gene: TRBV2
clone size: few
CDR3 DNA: TGTGCCAGCAGTGGGCTGAGCGGGGGGAGTGGAGAGACCCAGTACTTC
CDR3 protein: CASSGLSGGSGETQYF

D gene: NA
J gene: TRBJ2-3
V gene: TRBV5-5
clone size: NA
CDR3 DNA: TGTGCCAGCAGAGATACTACAGGGCCAGATACGCAGTATTTT
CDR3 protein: CASRDTTGPDTQYF

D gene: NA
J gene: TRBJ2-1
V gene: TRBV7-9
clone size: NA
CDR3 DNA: TGTGCCAGCAGCCTCTTGGTGAGCTCCTACAATGAGCAGTTCTTC
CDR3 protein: CASSLLVSSYNEQFF

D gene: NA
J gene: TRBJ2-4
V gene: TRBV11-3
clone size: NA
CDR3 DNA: TGTGCCAGCAGCCTCTTGGGGCAAAACATTCAGTACTTC
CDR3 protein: CASSLLGQNIQYF

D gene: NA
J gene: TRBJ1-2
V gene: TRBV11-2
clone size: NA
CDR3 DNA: TGTGCCAGCAGCTTACGGACAGATCATTATGGCTACACCTTC
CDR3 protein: CASSLRTDHYGYTF

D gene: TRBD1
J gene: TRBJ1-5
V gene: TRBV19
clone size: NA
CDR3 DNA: TGTGCCAGTAGTCCAACGCCCCGACAGGGGCGAGATCAGCCCCAGCATTTT
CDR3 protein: CASSPTPRQGRDQPQHF

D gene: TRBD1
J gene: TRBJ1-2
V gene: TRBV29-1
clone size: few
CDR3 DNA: TGCAGCTCGGGGGACAGCAGCTATGGCTACACCTTC
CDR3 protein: CSSGDSSYGYTF

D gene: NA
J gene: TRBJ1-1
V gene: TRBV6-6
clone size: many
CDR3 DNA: TGTGCCAGCACCGCACTGACTGAAGCTTTCTTT
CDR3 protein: CASTALTEAFF

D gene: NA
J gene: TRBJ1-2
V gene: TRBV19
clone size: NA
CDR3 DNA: TGTGCCAGTAGTACCACAGGGCACCTCTATGGCTACACCTTC
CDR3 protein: CASSTTGHLYGYTF

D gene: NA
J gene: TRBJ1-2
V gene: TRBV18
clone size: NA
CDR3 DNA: TGTGCCAGCTCACCACCGATAGGGGTGGCCTATGGCTACACCTTC
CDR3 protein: CASSPPIGVAYGYTF

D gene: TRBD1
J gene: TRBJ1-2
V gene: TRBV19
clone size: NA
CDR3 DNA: TGTGCCAGTAGTATAGGGACAGGAGCCCTTATCTCCTATGGCTACACCTTC
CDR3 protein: CASSIGTGALISYGYTF

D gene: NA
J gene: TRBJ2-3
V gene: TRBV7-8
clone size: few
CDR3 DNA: TGTGCCAGCAGCTTCCAAACAGATACGCAGTATTTT
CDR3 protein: CASSFQTDTQYF

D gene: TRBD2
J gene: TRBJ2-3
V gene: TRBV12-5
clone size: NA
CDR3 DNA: TGTGCTAGTGGTTTGGTCGGGTTTCTAGCGGGAGGCGGACATACGCAGTATTTT
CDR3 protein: CASGLVGFLAGGGHTQYF

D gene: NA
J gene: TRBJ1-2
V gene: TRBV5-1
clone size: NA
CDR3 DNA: TGCGCCAGCACCCGGAGACAACTGGGGGGCTACACCTTC
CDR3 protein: CASTRRQLGGYTF

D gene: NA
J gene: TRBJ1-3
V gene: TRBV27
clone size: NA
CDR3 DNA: TGTGCCATCAGGTTCGGGTACTCTGGAAACACCATATATTTT
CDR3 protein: CAIRFGYSGNTIYF

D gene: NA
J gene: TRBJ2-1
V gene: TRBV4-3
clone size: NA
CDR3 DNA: TGCGCCAGCGGGAGACTCGACAGCTCCTACAATGAGCAGTTCTTC
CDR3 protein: CASGRLDSSYNEQFF

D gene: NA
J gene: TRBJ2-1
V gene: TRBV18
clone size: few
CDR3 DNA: TGTGCCAGCTCACCTCAGCGGGCGAACAATGAGCAGTTCTTC
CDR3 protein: CASSPQRANNEQFF

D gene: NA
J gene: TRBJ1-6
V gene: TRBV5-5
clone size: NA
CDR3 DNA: TGTGCCAGCAGCTTGGCCTCTTGGGAGTCGGCTGGTTCACCCCTCCACTTT
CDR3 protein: CASSLASWESAGSPLHF

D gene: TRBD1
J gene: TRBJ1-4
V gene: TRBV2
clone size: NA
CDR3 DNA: TGTGCCAGCAGGGACAGGGGGAACGCTAATGAAAAACTGTTTTTT
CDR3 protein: CASRDRGNANEKLFF

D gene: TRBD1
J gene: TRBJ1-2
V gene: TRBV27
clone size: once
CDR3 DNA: TGTGCCAGCAGTTTATCGACAGGGGATGGCTACACCTTC
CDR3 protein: CASSLSTGDGYTF

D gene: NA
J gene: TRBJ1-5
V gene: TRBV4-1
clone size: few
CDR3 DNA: TGCGCCAGCAGCCCCAATGGGGGAGGCAATCAGCCCCAGCATTTT
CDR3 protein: CASSPNGGGNQPQHF

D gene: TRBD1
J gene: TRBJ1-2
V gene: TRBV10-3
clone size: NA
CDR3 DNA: TGTGCCATCAGGCAGGGGGGTGGAGACGGACGCTATGGCTACACCTTC
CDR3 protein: CAIRQGGGDGRYGYTF

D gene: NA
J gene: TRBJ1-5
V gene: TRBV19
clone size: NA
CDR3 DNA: TGTGCCAGTAGTCGAGAGGGCCCCCCCGGATCGGGGCCCCAGCATTTT
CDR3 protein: CASSREGPPGSGPQHF

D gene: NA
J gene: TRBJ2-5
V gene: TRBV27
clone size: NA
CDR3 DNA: TGTGCCAGCAGGGGCGGACCGCCGGTTGAGACCCAGTACTTC
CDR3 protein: CASRGGPPVETQYF

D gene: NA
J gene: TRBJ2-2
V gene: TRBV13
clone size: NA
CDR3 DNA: TGTGCCAGCAGCTTAGTGGTTTCCGGGGAGCTGTTTTTT
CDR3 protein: CASSLVVSGELFF

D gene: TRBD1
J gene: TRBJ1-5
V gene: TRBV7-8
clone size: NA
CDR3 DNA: TGTGCCAGCAGCTTAAGCTTCCGGGGACAGGGGTTATTCCAGCCCCAGCATTTT
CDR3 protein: CASSLSFRGQGLFQPQHF

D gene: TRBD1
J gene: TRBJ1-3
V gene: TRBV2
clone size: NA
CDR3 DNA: TGTGCCAGCAGGACAGGGGTGACGACCTTTGGAAACACCATATATTTT
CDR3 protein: CASRTGVTTFGNTIYF

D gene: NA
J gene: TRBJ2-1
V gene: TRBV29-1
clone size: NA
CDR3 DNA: TGCAGCGTTGACGCCTCTAGGGACAATGAGCAGTTCTTC
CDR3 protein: CSVDASRDNEQFF

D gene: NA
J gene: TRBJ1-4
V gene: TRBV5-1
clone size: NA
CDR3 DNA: TGCGCCAGCGGCAAACGGACCTCCAGTGAAAAACTGTTTTTT
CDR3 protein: CASGKRTSSEKLFF

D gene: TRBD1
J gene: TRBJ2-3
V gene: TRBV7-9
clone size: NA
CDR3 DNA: TGTGCCAGCAGATGGACAGGGGCTAGCACAGATACGCAGTATTTT
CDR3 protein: CASRWTGASTDTQYF

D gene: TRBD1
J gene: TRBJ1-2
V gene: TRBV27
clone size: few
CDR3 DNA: TGTGCCAGCAGTTTGGGACCACGGGACAGCCGATACTATGGCTACACCTTC
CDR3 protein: CASSLGPRDSRYYGYTF

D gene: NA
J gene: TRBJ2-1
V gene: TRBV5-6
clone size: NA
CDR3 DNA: TGTGCCAGCAGCTTGGTGGGACCGCTTGGGAATGAGCAGTTCTTC
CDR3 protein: CASSLVGPLGNEQFF

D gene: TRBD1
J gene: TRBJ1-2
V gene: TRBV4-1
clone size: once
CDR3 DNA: TGCGCCAGCAGAAGGCCGGGACAGGGTAACTATGGCTACACCTTC
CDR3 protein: CASRRPGQGNYGYTF

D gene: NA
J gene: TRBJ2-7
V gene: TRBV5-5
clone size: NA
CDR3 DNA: TGTGCCAGCAGCTTGGGCCCAAGTACATCCACATACGAGCAGTACTTC
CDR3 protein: CASSLGPSTSTYEQYF

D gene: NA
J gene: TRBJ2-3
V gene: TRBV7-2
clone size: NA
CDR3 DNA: TGTGCCAGCAGCCTCAGGAGGACTAACACAGATACGCAGTATTTT
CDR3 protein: CASSLRRTNTDTQYF

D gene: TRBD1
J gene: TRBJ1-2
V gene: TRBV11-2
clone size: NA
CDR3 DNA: TGTGCCAGCAGCTTAGGACAGGGGGTGGGCTACACCTTC
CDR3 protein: CASSLGQGVGYTF

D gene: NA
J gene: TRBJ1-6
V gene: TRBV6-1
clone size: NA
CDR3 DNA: TGTGCCAGCAGACCGTACAGAGGGGATAATTCACCCCTCCACTTT
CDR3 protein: CASRPYRGDNSPLHF

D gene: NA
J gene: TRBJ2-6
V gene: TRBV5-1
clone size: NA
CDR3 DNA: TGCGCCAGCAGCTTGGGAGGGAACGGGGCCAACGTCCTGACTTTC
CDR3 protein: CASSLGGNGANVLTF

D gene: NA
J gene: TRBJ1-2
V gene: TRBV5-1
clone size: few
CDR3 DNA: TGCGCCAGCAGCTTGGATGAGCTGACGACGGGCTACACCTTC
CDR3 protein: CASSLDELTTGYTF